These 11 T cell receptor beta chains were all obtained from the same sample, sequenced in a study of OX40 agonist ivuxolimab in advanced cancers. TCRdb keeps only in-frame clones here, not all; method: immunoSEQ multiplex PCR. The table records under 20,000 clones, 70% to 80% of them present only once. Sequenced here: CD4+ or CD8+ T cells sorted from blood, sampled in a trial of the OX40 agonist ivuxolimab. The source is an adult with an advanced solid tumor such as melanoma, head and neck, liver or kidney cancer.

V usage is TRBV5-1 and J usage is TRBJ2-7; D gene uncertain. Germline CDR1 is SGHRS and CDR2 is YFSETQ. The CDR3 loop spans 12 amino acids. Trimming took off 3 bases at V and 0 bases at J, with 4 bases between the two ends. CDR3: CASSYSSYEQYF. DNA of the CDR3: TGCGCCAGCAGCTATAGCTCCTACGAGCAGTACTTC.

V usage is TRBV18 and J usage is TRBJ1-5; D is ambiguous. This CDR3 spans 14 amino acids. Looked up from germline, CDR1 is KGHSH and CDR2 is LQKENI. V gave up 6 bases and J gave up 2 bases, with 11 bases separating them. CDR3 sequence: CASSHEVGNQPQHF. As DNA, the CDR3 is TGTGCCAGCTCTCACGAGGTTGGCAATCAGCCCCAGCATTTT.

The chain joins TRBV16 to TRBJ1-4; D uncertain. V lost 2 bases and J lost 3, with 16 bases in between. The CDR3 sequence is 17 residues long. Germline lookup yields CDR1 KGHSY and CDR2 FQNENV. The CDR3 DNA reads as TGTGCCAGCAGCCAAGACCCGACCTTAAGGCCTAATGAAAAACTGTTTTTT. This sequence encodes CASSQDPTLRPNEKLFF. The full variable domain, in which reference TRBV16 and TRBJ1-4 provide the parts outside the CDR3, is GEEVAQTPKHLVRGEGQKAKLYCAPIKGHSYVFWYQQVLKNEFKFLISFQNENVFDETGMPKERFSAKCLPNSPCSLEIQATKLEDSAVYFCASSQDPTLRPNEKLFFGSGTQLSVL.

The V gene is TRBV27, the J gene TRBJ1-1; D remains ambiguous. Germline loops: CDR1 MNHEY, CDR2 SMNVEV (reference sequence). V was cut by 6 bases and J by 0 bases, with 14 bases left in between. The CDR3 length is 15 residues. For the CDR3, the DNA is TGTGCCAGCAGATCCGCGGCAGTTATGAACACTGAAGCTTTCTTT. This gives the protein CASRSAAVMNTEAFF.

The rearrangement joins TRBV23-1 to TRBJ1-6; D is uncertain. TRBV23-1 is given ORF status, its function remaining uncertain. V shed 3 bases and J shed 2 bases, with 8 bases lying between them. The CDR3 is 15 amino acids. CDR3: CASSHAFTYNSPLHF. The CDR3, as DNA: TGCGCCAGCAGTCACGCCTTTACCTATAATTCACCCCTCCACTTT.

The chain carries TRBV4-2 and TRBJ2-2, with TRBD2 identical over 8 bases. Looked up from germline, CDR1 is LGHNA and CDR2 is YNFKEQ. J was trimmed by 7 bases and V by 2 bases; bases with no gene match: 6. The CDR3 totals 15 residues. CDR3 coding DNA: TGTGCCAGCAGCCAAAGAGCGGGAGCGGGCGGGGAGCTGTTTTTT. It specifies CASSQRAGAGGELFF.

The rearrangement joins TRBV5-1 to TRBJ2-3; the match to TRBD1 covers 8 bases. The V gene end was trimmed by 4 bases and the J gene end by 2 bases; junction bases not matched to a gene: 6. Germline CDR1 is SGHRS and CDR2 is YFSETQ. The CDR3 is 15 residues long. The CDR3, as DNA: TGCGCCAGCAGCACCCGGGGACAGGACACAGATACGCAGTATTTT. This codes for CASSTRGQDTDTQYF. Based on the CDR3 plus reference TRBV5-1 and TRBJ2-3, the full variable domain is KAGVTQTPRYLIKTRGQQVTLSCSPISGHRSVSWYQQTPGQGLQFLFEYFSETQRNKGNFPGRFSGRQFSNSRSEMNVSTLELGDSALYLCASSTRGQDTDTQYFGPGTRLTVL.

The V gene is TRBV9, the J gene TRBJ2-7, with 9 bases lining up with TRBD2. After removal of 4 bases from V and 2 bases from J, the junction contained 10 bases not matched to a gene. The CDR3 length is 16 residues. Germline V gene data show CDR1 as SGDLS and CDR2 as YYNGEE. CDR3 coding DNA: TGTGCCAGCAGCCCCGAAGCGGGGGGTATGCCCTACGAGCAGTACTTC. It translates to CASSPEAGGMPYEQYF.

The genes are TRBV19 and TRBJ2-3, with 12 bases lining up with TRBD2. The CDR3 loop spans 16 amino acids. V lost 4 bases and J lost 0; bases outside the gene matches: 2. CDR1 and CDR2 from the germline V gene are LNHDA and SQIVND (reference sequence). CDR3 nucleotides: TGTGCCAGTAGTAAGGGACTAGCGGGTAGCACAGATACGCAGTATTTT. It translates to CASSKGLAGSTDTQYF.

This chain links TRBV5-6 with TRBJ2-7; D could derive from TRBD1 or TRBD2 (5 bases each). The V end lost 4 bases, the J end lost 0 bases, and 14 bases lay between the germline ends. The CDR3 has 15 residues. Looked up from germline, CDR1 is SGHDT and CDR2 is YYEEEE. CDR3: CASSLGTGFSYEQYF. CDR3 DNA sequence: TGTGCCAGCAGCCTAGGGACGGGCTTCTCCTACGAGCAGTACTTC.

This clone has a handful of counts. The chain employs TRBV5-1 and TRBJ2-5, with D maybe TRBD1 (5 bases). CDR3 length: 14 residues. Germline V CDR1 and CDR2: SGHRS, YFSETQ. V dropped 3 bases and J dropped 2 bases, with 11 bases sitting between them. The CDR3 sequence: CASSSLQVQETQYF. For the CDR3, the DNA is TGCGCCAGCAGCTCTTTACAGGTACAAGAGACCCAGTACTTC.